The text below deals with one T cell receptor (beta chain). As originally analysed: Using reference gene primer amplification, nucleated cell counts were estimated. Clones were sequenced by immunoSEQ multiplex PCR, and TCRdb holds only the in-frame ones, with some missing. D and trimming come from the DNA, and the V and J calls and clone size come from that table. This sample has 85,000 to 100,000 clones; around 84% occur once, and the top ten carry approximately 15%. This sample stems from a study of blood T cell repertoires in COVID-19. Study in general: Sites in the United States, Italy and Spain provided acute and convalescent COVID-19 samples.

CDR1 and CDR2 from the germline V gene are SGHTA and FQGNSA. CDR3 length equals 15 residues. J gave up 7 bases and V 2 bases, and 5 bases lay outside the gene matches. The chain couples TRBV7-2 to TRBJ2-1, with TRBD1 identical over 10 bases. This receptor was identified in an older woman with acute or convalescent COVID-19. Input material: peripheral blood. The CDR3, as DNA: TGTGCCAGCAGCTTATCGAGACAGGGGGCAAATGAGCAGTTCTTC. Translating it yields CASSLSRQGANEQFF.